These 8 T cell receptor beta chains were all obtained from the same sample, sequenced in a study of metastatic and nonmetastatic thyroid tumors. TCRdb re-called the PCR reads with MiXCR. The sample records about 16,000 clones, about a quarter being singletons. Every patient was untreated before thyroid surgery. The material sequenced was adjacent normal tissue. The receptors come from a female donor with papillary thyroid cancer or a benign thyroid nodule (not recorded which). Some clones in this sample may be carry-over from other donors' samples.

This clone has just a few counts. V is TRBV28 and J is TRBJ2-1, with D possibly matching TRBD1 (5 bases). The CDR3 has 11 residues. Germline CDR1 MDHEN, CDR2 SYDVKM. Trimming removed 4 bases at V and 8 bases at J, with 6 bases between. The CDR3 sequence: CASSSGYEQFF. CDR3 in DNA: TGTGCCAGCAGTTCAGGGTATGAGCAGTTCTTC.

This clone was counted a few times. V usage is TRBV5-6 and J usage is TRBJ1-5, with D possibly TRBD1 on 6 matching bases. V was cut by 1 base and J by 2 bases, with 13 bases left in between. CDR1 SGHDT and CDR2 YYEEEE come from the germline V gene. The CDR3 is made up of 16 amino acids. CDR3 DNA sequence: TGTGCCAGCAGCTTGTCGGACAGTATGGGCAATCAGCCCCAGCATTTT. Translation gives CASSLSDSMGNQPQHF.

This clone came up a few times. This rearrangement joins TRBV6-5 to TRBJ1-3, with D tentatively TRBD1 (6 bases). V lost 0 bases, J lost 0 bases, and 12 bases lay in between. Germline V gives CDR1 MNHEY, CDR2 SVGAGI. This CDR3 has 17 amino acids. CDR3 in amino acids: CASSYSRTATSGNTIYF. The CDR3 nucleotides read TGTGCCAGCAGTTACTCAAGGACAGCCACCTCTGGAAACACCATATATTTT.

There are a few counts of this clone. This sequence joins TRBV6-4 and TRBJ2-7; D is possibly TRBD2 (7 bases). The CDR3 contains 18 residues. Germline V gene sequence: CDR1 MRHNA, CDR2 SNTAGT. V lost 7 bases, J lost 2 bases, and 27 bases lay in between. The CDR3 is CASTPVVARGPTAYEQYF. CDR3 in DNA: TGTGCCAGCACCCCGGTGGTGGCGCGGGGGCCTACCGCCTACGAGCAGTACTTC.

The chain is built from TRBV28 and TRBJ2-1; 9 positions match TRBD2. The CDR3 consists of 14 residues. Germline lookup yields CDR1 MDHEN and CDR2 SYDVKM. V gave up 7 bases and J gave up 3 bases; unmatched junction bases: 4. The DNA of the CDR3 is TGTGCCAGCATCCTGACTAGCGGCTACAATGAGCAGTTCTTC. Translation: CASILTSGYNEQFF.

The chain has TRBV5-5 and TRBJ2-1, with TRBD1 identical over 8 bases. The CDR3 is 15 amino acids. Germline trimming cut 3 bases from V and 8 bases from J; bases unmatched to any gene: 10. The germline CDR1 and CDR2 sequences are SGHKS and YYEKEE (reference sequence). The CDR3 here is CASSSATGTGDEQFF. The CDR3 region has the DNA TGTGCCAGCAGCTCGGCCACCGGGACAGGTGATGAGCAGTTCTTC. Combining the CDR3 with reference TRBV5-5 and TRBJ2-1 gives the whole variable domain DAGVTQSPTHLIKTRGQQVTLRCSPISGHKSVSWYQQVLGQGPQFIFQYYEKEERGRGNFPDRFSARQFPNYSSELNVNALLLGDSALYLCASSSATGTGDEQFFGPGTRLTVL.

The chain uses TRBV2 and TRBJ1-2; TRBD1 matches 7 bases. The CDR3 length is 13 residues. Looked up from germline, CDR1 is SNHLY and CDR2 is FYNNEI. The V segment lost 3 bases and the J segment 8 bases; nucleotides outside the gene matches: 6. CDR3 residues: CASSETRGNGYTF. The CDR3, as DNA: TGTGCCAGCAGTGAGACCAGGGGGAACGGCTACACCTTC.

The chain uses TRBV5-1 and TRBJ2-7; the D gene is possibly TRBD2 (6 bases). Deletions cut 0 bases from V and 3 bases from J, with 13 bases between. Germline CDR1 SGHRS, CDR2 YFSETQ. The length of the CDR3 is 15 residues. DNA for the CDR3: TGCGCCAGCAGCTTGGAGGGCGGAGGGATCTACGAGCAGTACTTC. Amino acids: CASSLEGGGIYEQYF.